The next 20 T cell receptor beta chains were all read from a single sample in a study of shared clonotypes between healthy human individuals. The method was immunoSEQ multiplex PCR; TCRdb's version includes in-frame clones alone and lacks a portion of them. The repertoire holds about 2.3 million clones, with roughly 90% as singletons. Sequencing input: naive CD4+ T cells from PBMCs. Subset meaning: CD45RA+ positively selected. The source of these receptors is a man aged 18 to 30 in good health. Some clones in this sample may be carry-over from other donors' samples.

The chain employs TRBV28 and TRBJ2-2; perhaps TRBD2 as D (6 bases). From germline, CDR1 is MDHEN and CDR2 SYDVKM. Between the trimmed V and J ends, which lost 10 bases and 3 bases, there was a span of 12 bases. The CDR3 consists of 13 residues. The CDR3 loop is CATLWGDTGELFF. As DNA, the CDR3 is TGTGCCACCCTATGGGGGGACACCGGGGAGCTGTTTTTT.

As regards this clone: The junction does not match germline at one end; this may be a read error. The rearrangement joins TRBV28 to TRBJ1-2, with D perhaps matching TRBD1 (5 bases). The germline V gene encodes CDR1 MDHEN and CDR2 SYDVKM. This CDR3 is built from 17 residues. CDR3 coding DNA: TGTGCCAACAGTGGTCGGGAACTTTACAGGAAACCTTATGGCTACACCTTC. Amino acid sequence: CANSGRELYRKPYGYTF.

The rearrangement joins TRBV13 to TRBJ2-5, with 8 bases identical to TRBD1. Per the germline V gene, CDR1 is PRHDT and CDR2 is FYEKMQ (reference sequence). With V trimmed by 2 bases and J by 5 bases, 13 bases remained unmatched. This CDR3 comprises 17 residues. The CDR3 is CASSLWSGGEFAETQYF. The CDR3 DNA sequence: TGTGCCAGCAGCTTATGGTCAGGGGGCGAGTTTGCGGAGACCCAGTACTTC.

The gene calls are TRBV15 and TRBJ2-3; D unclear. Germline V gives CDR1 LNHNV, CDR2 YYDKDF (reference sequence). V was clipped by 8 bases and J by 2 bases, with 14 bases between them. The CDR3 extends over 14 amino acids. This CDR3 is CATAGRKITDTQYF. CDR3 nucleotide sequence: TGTGCCACCGCAGGACGGAAAATCACAGATACGCAGTATTTT.

CDR3 residues: CASGIQRGDNTGELFF. The CDR3 DNA reads TGTGCCAGTGGGATCCAGAGGGGGGATAACACCGGGGAGCTGTTTTTT. The chain is built from TRBV19 and TRBJ2-2; D tentatively fits TRBD1 or TRBD2 (6 bases each). Deletions cut 8 bases from V and 2 bases from J, with 18 bases between. The CDR3 covers 16 residues. The germline V gene encodes CDR1 LNHDA and CDR2 SQIVND (reference sequence).

This clone has only one observation. The chain is built from TRBV7-9 and TRBJ2-7; D is ambiguous. Trimming removed 7 bases from V and 5 bases from J, with 15 bases in between. CDR3 length: 13 residues. Looked up from germline, CDR1 is SEHNR and CDR2 is FQNEAQ (reference sequence). The CDR3 DNA reads TGTGCCAGCACCTCCACTCCCCTAGACGAGCAGTACTTC. It translates to CASTSTPLDEQYF. Filled out from reference TRBV7-9 and TRBJ2-7, the complete variable domain reads DTGVSQNPRHKITKRGQNVTFRCDPISEHNRLYWYRQTLGQGPEFLTYFQNEAQLEKSRLLSDRFSAERPKGSFSTLEIQRTEQGDSAMYLCASTSTPLDEQYFGPGTRLTVT.

J is TRBJ2-2 and V is TRBV11-2, with D perhaps matching TRBD2 (6 bases). The V end was cut by 6 bases, the J end by 2 bases, with 16 bases between. The CDR3 sequence is 16 residues long. CDR1 and CDR2 (germline): SGHAT, FQNNGV. DNA of the CDR3: TGTGCCAGCAGTCGCTATTTTAGCGGAAACACCGGGGAGCTGTTTTTT. Amino acid sequence: CASSRYFSGNTGELFF.

The rearrangement uses TRBV5-5 and TRBJ1-1; 8 bases are shared with TRBD1. The junction had 7 bases not matched to a gene; V was cut back by 5 bases and J by 4 bases. The CDR3 loop spans 14 amino acids. CDR1 SGHKS and CDR2 YYEKEE come from the germline V gene (reference sequence). CDR3 in amino acids: CASSRTGYGTEAFF. CDR3 bases: TGTGCCAGCAGTCGGACAGGGTACGGCACTGAAGCTTTCTTT.

This clone was seen a few times. The rearrangement links TRBV2 to TRBJ2-7; D not resolved. The CDR3 sequence is 12 residues long. Germline CDR1 and CDR2: SNHLY and FYNNEI. V was clipped by 2 bases and J by 2 bases, with 4 bases between them. Here the CDR3 reads CASSEWAYEQYF. The CDR3 DNA reads TGTGCCAGCAGTGAATGGGCCTACGAGCAGTACTTC.

The chain couples TRBV5-1 to TRBJ2-1, with 8 bases aligning to TRBD1. This CDR3 comprises 14 residues. Germline trimming cut 4 bases from V and 9 bases from J; bases unmatched to any gene: 9. Germline V gives CDR1 SGHRS, CDR2 YFSETQ. This CDR3 is CASSVDRAHTEQFF. The CDR3 DNA reads as TGCGCCAGCAGCGTGGACAGGGCCCACACTGAGCAGTTCTTC.

This chain connects TRBV2 to TRBJ1-2; D is undetermined. This CDR3 has 14 amino acids. V gave up 4 bases and J gave up 4 bases, with 13 bases separating them. Germline V gene sequence: CDR1 SNHLY, CDR2 FYNNEI. CDR3 loop: CASSAEIPSYGYTF. In DNA form, the CDR3 reads TGTGCCAGCAGTGCAGAGATTCCTTCCTATGGCTACACCTTC.

The CDR3, as DNA: TGTGCCAGCAGCTTAGCGGGGGGTTTGGATGAAAAACTGTTTTTT. It is translated as CASSLAGGLDEKLFF. V is TRBV7-6 and J is TRBJ1-4; D may be TRBD1 (5 bases). Germline CDR1 SGHVS, CDR2 FNYEAQ. This CDR3 comprises 15 residues. V lost 0 bases and J lost 6, with 11 bases in between.

V usage is TRBV28 and J usage is TRBJ2-1; 9 bases match TRBD2. V was clipped by 9 bases and J by 10 bases; unmatched bases: 13. This CDR3 region has 14 residues. The germline CDR1 and CDR2 sequences are MDHEN and SYDVKM. DNA of the CDR3: TGTGCCAGTGAGGCAGGCGGGAGGGCCAGGGAGCAGTTCTTC. Translating gives CASEAGGRAREQFF.

This chain joins TRBV10-1 and TRBJ2-7; D not resolved. Germline CDR1 is WNHNN and CDR2 is SYGVQD (reference sequence). This CDR3 region has 14 residues. Trimming cost V 7 bases and J 5 bases, with 18 bases left between them. The CDR3 sequence is CASKSRVPWDEQYF. For the CDR3, the DNA is TGCGCCAGCAAAAGTCGGGTCCCTTGGGACGAGCAGTACTTC.

The chain joins TRBV5-4 to TRBJ2-2, with D hard to call. Germline CDR1 reads SGHNT; CDR2 reads YYREEE (reference sequence). The length of the CDR3 is 15 residues. V lost 0 bases to trimming and J lost 0 bases, with 6 bases between them. The CDR3 nucleotides read TGTGCCAGCAGCTTGGCTGAGGCGAACACCGGGGAGCTGTTTTTT. Translating it yields CASSLAEANTGELFF. Complete variable domain (other parts from reference TRBV5-4 and TRBJ2-2): ETGVTQSPTHLIKTRGQQVTLRCSSQSGHNTVSWYQQALGQGPQFIFQYYREEENGRGNFPPRFSGLQFPNYSSELNVNALELDDSALYLCASSLAEANTGELFFGEGSRLTVL.

The rearrangement links TRBV5-1 to TRBJ1-2; maybe TRBD1 (6 bases). The CDR3 runs 14 residues. Trimming pared 0 bases from V and 3 bases from J, leaving 9 bases between. Germline V gene lookup returns CDR1 SGHRS and CDR2 YFSETQ. CDR3 in amino acids: CASSLGGLHYGYTF. The CDR3 bases are TGCGCCAGCAGCTTGGGGGGGCTGCACTATGGCTACACCTTC. Looking up the rest from reference TRBV5-1 and TRBJ1-2 gives the full variable domain: KAGVTQTPRYLIKTRGQQVTLSCSPISGHRSVSWYQQTPGQGLQFLFEYFSETQRNKGNFPGRFSGRQFSNSRSEMNVSTLELGDSALYLCASSLGGLHYGYTFGSGTRLTVV.

This chain connects TRBV4-2 to TRBJ2-1; 10 bases map to TRBD2. CDR3 length equals 18 residues. After removal of 2 bases from V and 5 bases from J, the junction contained 12 bases not matched to a gene. CDR1 and CDR2 from the germline V gene are LGHNA and YNFKEQ. For the CDR3, the DNA is TGTGCCAGCAGCCAACCCCCGGGGGTAGCGGGAGGTGACAATGAGCAGTTCTTC. Residues: CASSQPPGVAGGDNEQFF.

This chain connects TRBV5-1 to TRBJ2-7; D is possibly TRBD1 or TRBD2 (5 bases each). Between the trimmed V and J ends, which lost 6 bases and 2 bases, there was a span of 18 bases. The CDR3 loop spans 15 amino acids. In germline, CDR1 is SGHRS, CDR2 YFSETQ. The CDR3 sequence is CASNPTGTDTYEQYF. In nucleotides, the CDR3 is TGCGCCAGCAACCCAACCGGGACGGATACCTACGAGCAGTACTTC.

In this sample, this clone turned up once. This chain connects TRBV10-3 to TRBJ2-3, with TRBD2 identical over 7 bases. This CDR3 comprises 15 residues. The germline V gene has CDR1 ENHRY and CDR2 SYGVKD. Germline trimming cut 8 bases from V and 3 bases from J; bases unmatched to any gene: 11. This CDR3 is CAIRPGRETTDTQYF. The CDR3 nucleotides are TGTGCCATCCGACCGGGGCGGGAGACAACAGATACGCAGTATTTT.

The CDR3 nucleotides read TGTGCCACCCGGACTAGCGGGAGCGGTCGAGACGAGCAGTACTTC. It encodes CATRTSGSGRDEQYF. This rearrangement joins TRBV6-1 to TRBJ2-7; the match to TRBD2 covers 13 bases. From germline, CDR1 is MNHNS and CDR2 SASEGT. The CDR3 covers 15 residues. V was clipped by 10 bases and J by 5 bases; unmatched bases: 11.